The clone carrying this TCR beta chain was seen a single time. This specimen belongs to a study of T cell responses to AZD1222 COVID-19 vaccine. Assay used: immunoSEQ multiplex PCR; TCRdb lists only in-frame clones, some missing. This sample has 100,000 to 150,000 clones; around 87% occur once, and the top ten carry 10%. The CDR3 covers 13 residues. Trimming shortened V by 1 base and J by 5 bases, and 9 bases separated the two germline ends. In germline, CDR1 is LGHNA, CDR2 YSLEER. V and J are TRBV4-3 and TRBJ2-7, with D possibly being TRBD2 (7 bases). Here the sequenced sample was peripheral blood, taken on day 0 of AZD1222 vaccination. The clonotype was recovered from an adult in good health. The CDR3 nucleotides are TGCGCCAGCAGCCAAGCGGGGGGCGACGAGCAGTACTTC. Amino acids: CASSQAGGDEQYF.